This T cell receptor (beta chain) was found in a study of shared clonotypes between healthy human individuals. Study overall: Donors, aged 18 to 49, were a couple of women and a few men.

When replicate PCRs were run on sorted subsets, they used 150 to 250 ng DNA, about 30,000 T cell genomes. Sequencing was performed with immunoSEQ multiplex PCR; in TCRdb, only in-frame clones are kept and a portion is missing. The sample records more than 2 million clones, about 95% being singletons. Germline CDR1 is SNHLY and CDR2 is FYNNEI. This CDR3 region has 15 residues. The V segment lost 6 bases and the J segment 5 bases; nucleotides outside the gene matches: 11. Positively selected for CCR7, the CD45RO-negative cells used as naive CD8 cells excluded terminally differentiated effector memory CD45RA+ cells.

Specimen: naive CD8+ T cells sorted from blood. The genes are TRBV2 and TRBJ2-7, with 9 nucleotides matching TRBD2. The sequence was collected from a man younger than 30 in good health. The CDR3 coding sequence is TGTGCCAGCAGGCCTCTAAATAGCGGGGGACACGAGCAGTACTTC. Its translation: CASRPLNSGGHEQYF.